Following are 23 T cell receptor beta chains from one sample sequenced in a study of T cells in localized non-small cell lung cancer. Assay used: immunoSEQ multiplex PCR; TCRdb lists only in-frame clones, some missing. Here the sample spans about 72,000 clones, 70% to 85% being singletons. Here the sequenced sample was peripheral blood, taken before any cancer treatment. The source is a female donor over 55 with stage I lung adenocarcinoma.

This clone was seen at least ten times. The chain links TRBV5-1 to TRBJ1-1, with 8 bases fitting TRBD1. This CDR3 comprises 16 residues. The junction had 8 bases not matched to a gene; V was cut back by 4 bases and J by 0 bases. The germline V gene encodes CDR1 SGHRS and CDR2 YFSETQ. In DNA form, the CDR3 reads TGCGCCAGCAGCCTCGGGACAGGCTCCTTGAACACTGAAGCTTTCTTT. Translation: CASSLGTGSLNTEAFF.

This rearrangement joins TRBV28 to TRBJ2-2, with D perhaps TRBD1 (6 bases). Between the trimmed V and J ends, which lost 7 bases and 5 bases, there was a span of 11 bases. Germline CDR1 reads MDHEN; CDR2 reads SYDVKM. CDR3 length: 13 amino acids. The CDR3 loop reads CASINRDTGELFF. The CDR3 DNA reads TGTGCCAGCATTAACAGGGATACCGGGGAGCTGTTTTTT.

The rearrangement uses TRBV5-1 and TRBJ2-7; D not certain. The V end lost 6 bases, the J end lost 1 base, and 11 bases lay between the germline ends. The germline gives CDR1 SGHRS, CDR2 YFSETQ. This CDR3 has 13 residues. The chain's CDR3 is CASNLVGSYEQYF. The CDR3 DNA sequence: TGCGCCAGCAACCTAGTCGGATCCTACGAGCAGTACTTC.

CDR3 bases: TGTGCCAGCAGCCAAGATCAGCGAGGAGCTCTTAACGCGAACACCGGGGAGCTGTTTTTT. It is translated as CASSQDQRGALNANTGELFF. The genes are TRBV4-2 and TRBJ2-2; unclear D gene. Germline V gene lookup returns CDR1 LGHNA and CDR2 YNFKEQ. Trimming took 0 bases from V and 0 from J, leaving 20 bases between them. The length of the CDR3 is 20 residues.

This chain links TRBV21-1 with TRBJ2-1; the D call in the table, TRBD2, was not verified against the DNA. TRBV21-1 constitutes a pseudogene. The CDR3 totals 13 residues. The CDR3 region is CASSKVSSNEQFF. The CDR3 DNA reads as TGTGCCAGCAGCAAAGTTTCGAGTAATGAGCAGTTCTTC.

V usage is TRBV18 and J usage is TRBJ2-1; 12 nucleotides align to TRBD2. This CDR3 contains 17 residues. Unmatched junction bases numbered 7, after V lost 2 bases and J lost 5 bases. Germline V gives CDR1 KGHSH, CDR2 LQKENI. The CDR3 is CASSPSSPSGGDNEQFF. DNA of the CDR3: TGTGCCAGCTCACCATCCAGTCCTAGCGGGGGGGACAATGAGCAGTTCTTC.

CDR3: CASSEAPGWGTYNEQFF. CDR3 DNA: TGTGCCAGCAGTGAAGCGCCGGGGTGGGGAACCTACAATGAGCAGTTCTTC. The chain is built from TRBV2 and TRBJ2-1; D might be TRBD2 (5 bases). The CDR3 is 17 residues long. CDR1 and CDR2 from the germline V gene are SNHLY and FYNNEI. V lost 0 bases and J lost 2, with 14 bases in between.

This chain uses TRBV6-1 with TRBJ1-5; no firm D call. Trimming pared 6 bases from V and 1 base from J, leaving 4 bases between. The length of the CDR3 is 12 residues. CDR1 and CDR2 (germline): MNHNS, SASEGT. CDR3 in amino acids: CASRGSNQPQHF. The CDR3 DNA sequence: TGTGCCAGCAGAGGGAGCAATCAGCCCCAGCATTTT.

This chain joins TRBV6-6 and TRBJ1-5; 9 positions match TRBD1. Germline CDR1 MNHNY, CDR2 SVGAGI (reference sequence). After removal of 7 bases from V and 7 bases from J, the junction contained 5 bases not matched to a gene. The CDR3 sequence is 13 residues long. CDR3 nucleotides: TGTGCCAGCATAGACAGGGGGGGCCAGCCCCAGCATTTT. Translation gives CASIDRGGQPQHF.

The chain is built from TRBV11-2 and TRBJ2-3; 11 nucleotides align to TRBD2. This CDR3 is built from 17 residues. Trimming took 1 base from V and 0 from J; bases not matched to a gene: 3. Germline CDR1 and CDR2: SGHAT and FQNNGV. This CDR3 reads CASSLGLAGSSTDTQYF. In DNA form, the CDR3 reads TGTGCCAGCAGCTTAGGACTAGCGGGGTCTAGCACAGATACGCAGTATTTT.

This clone is labeled as medium-sized. This rearrangement joins TRBV7-3 to TRBJ2-3, with 9 positions matching TRBD2. The CDR3 is 16 amino acids. CDR1 and CDR2 (germline): SGHTA, FQGTGA. J lost 3 bases, V lost 5 bases, and 9 bases had no gene match. The DNA of the CDR3 is TGTGCCAGCAGCCACTCGGCGGGGGGGCAGACAGATACGCAGTATTTT. Translated, it gives CASSHSAGGQTDTQYF.

The chain combines TRBV29-1 with TRBJ2-1, with 7 bases fitting TRBD1. CDR1 and CDR2 (germline): SQVTM, ANQGSEA. V was pared by 3 bases and J by 4 bases, with 12 bases of the junction left unmatched. The CDR3 loop spans 16 amino acids. CDR3 residues: CSVEGTTTGAYNEQFF. The CDR3 DNA is TGCAGCGTTGAGGGAACGACAACAGGGGCTTACAATGAGCAGTTCTTC.

This chain uses TRBV9 with TRBJ2-3, with TRBD1 identical over 8 bases. Trimming at V came to 2 bases and at J to 4 bases, leaving 3 bases not matched to a gene. This CDR3 has 14 amino acids. Germline V gene sequence: CDR1 SGDLS, CDR2 YYNGEE. The CDR3 region is CASSVHRGADTQYF. CDR3 in DNA: TGTGCCAGCAGCGTTCACAGGGGGGCAGATACGCAGTATTTT.

The V and J genes are TRBV2 and TRBJ2-5; 7 bases map to TRBD1. This CDR3 spans 13 amino acids. Looked up from germline, CDR1 is SNHLY and CDR2 is FYNNEI. V was pared by 3 bases and J by 5 bases, with 3 bases of the junction left unmatched. The CDR3 DNA reads as TGTGCCAGCAGTGATCGCAGGGGGGAGACCCAGTACTTC. Protein sequence: CASSDRRGETQYF.

The rearrangement links TRBV4-2 to TRBJ2-2; tentative D call: TRBD1 (5 bases). Trimming took off 1 base at V and 12 bases at J, with 15 bases between the two ends. The germline V gene encodes CDR1 LGHNA and CDR2 YNFKEQ. The CDR3 has 14 amino acids. CDR3 sequence (DNA): TGTGCCAGCAGCCAAGCATTTTGGCAGGGCAAGCTGTTTTTT. This codes for CASSQAFWQGKLFF.

The gene calls are TRBV10-3 and TRBJ1-5; no reliable D call. V lost 6 bases and J 9 bases, leaving 15 bases between the germline ends. The CDR3 runs 13 residues. From germline, CDR1 is ENHRY and CDR2 SYGVKD. CDR3: CAIRAVFEGPQHF. The CDR3 DNA sequence: TGTGCCATCAGGGCAGTGTTTGAGGGGCCCCAGCATTTT.

The chain couples TRBV7-8 to TRBJ2-5; 7 nucleotides align to TRBD2. The V gene's germline CDR1 is SGHVS and CDR2 FQNEAQ. The CDR3 spans 13 residues. Trimming removed 5 bases from V and 5 bases from J; junction bases left unmatched: 5. In DNA form, the CDR3 reads TGTGCCAGCAGCGCTAGCGGACGGGAGACCCAGTACTTC. Protein product: CASSASGRETQYF. The full variable domain, with the rest looked up from reference TRBV7-8 and TRBJ2-5, is GAGVSQSPRYKVAKRGQDVALRCDPISGHVSLFWYQQALGQGPEFLTYFQNEAQLDKSGLPSDRFFAERPEGSVSTLKIQRTQQEDSAVYLCASSASGRETQYFGPGTRLLVL.

The chain recombines TRBV2 with TRBJ2-1; 12 bases match TRBD1. J lost 5 bases, V lost 1 base, and 0 bases had no gene match. This CDR3 has 15 residues. In germline, CDR1 is SNHLY, CDR2 FYNNEI. CDR3 sequence: CASSEGDRGHNEQFF. The CDR3, as DNA: TGTGCCAGCAGTGAAGGGGACAGGGGGCACAATGAGCAGTTCTTC. The full variable domain, in which reference TRBV2 and TRBJ2-1 provide the parts outside the CDR3, is EPEVTQTPSHQVTQMGQEVILRCVPISNHLYFYWYRQILGQKVEFLVSFYNNEISEKSEIFDDQFSVERPDGSNFTLKIRSTKLEDSAMYFCASSEGDRGHNEQFFGPGTRLTVL.

The rearrangement joins TRBV5-1 to TRBJ2-7; 10 positions agree with TRBD2. The CDR3 has 15 residues. The germline CDR1 and CDR2 sequences are SGHRS and YFSETQ. The ends lost 0 bases at V and 4 bases at J; junction bases unmatched: 4. CDR3 sequence reads: CASSLAASGSYEQYF. The DNA of the CDR3 is TGCGCCAGCAGCTTGGCGGCTAGCGGGAGTTACGAGCAGTACTTC.

This chain joins TRBV7-8 and TRBJ1-3; a weak D match, TRBD1 (6 bases). The germline gives CDR1 SGHVS, CDR2 FQNEAQ. V was pared by 4 bases and J by 0 bases, with 16 bases between. The CDR3 spans 17 residues. The CDR3 bases are TGTGCCAGCAGCTCCTACAGGGACCCCAGCTCTGGAAACACCATATATTTT. This sequence encodes CASSSYRDPSSGNTIYF.

This clone was counted a few times. The DNA for the CDR3 is TGTGCCAGCAGAGGACTAGCGAAAGAGACCCAGTACTTC. This gives the protein CASRGLAKETQYF. The chain recombines TRBV6-5 with TRBJ2-5, with 9 bases that match TRBD2. The germline V gene has CDR1 MNHEY and CDR2 SVGAGI. Germline trimming cut 6 bases from V and 3 bases from J; bases unmatched to any gene: 2. There are 13 residues in the CDR3.

The chain links TRBV19 to TRBJ1-6; tentative D call: TRBD1 (5 bases). This CDR3 comprises 15 residues. Germline V lookup: CDR1 LNHDA, CDR2 SQIVND (reference sequence). The V end lost 10 bases, the J end lost 7 bases, and 20 bases lay between the germline ends. The CDR3 bases are TGTGCCATCAAGTATCTGGGGACCCAAAATTCACCCCTCCACTTT. Residues: CAIKYLGTQNSPLHF.

This rearrangement joins TRBV7-2 to TRBJ2-5; D call uncertain. Trimming pared 10 bases from V and 3 bases from J, leaving 12 bases between. Germline CDR1 reads SGHTA; CDR2 reads FQGNSA. This CDR3 comprises 12 residues. CDR3 in amino acids: CATRADEETQYF. In nucleotides, the CDR3 is TGTGCCACACGAGCAGATGAAGAGACCCAGTACTTC.